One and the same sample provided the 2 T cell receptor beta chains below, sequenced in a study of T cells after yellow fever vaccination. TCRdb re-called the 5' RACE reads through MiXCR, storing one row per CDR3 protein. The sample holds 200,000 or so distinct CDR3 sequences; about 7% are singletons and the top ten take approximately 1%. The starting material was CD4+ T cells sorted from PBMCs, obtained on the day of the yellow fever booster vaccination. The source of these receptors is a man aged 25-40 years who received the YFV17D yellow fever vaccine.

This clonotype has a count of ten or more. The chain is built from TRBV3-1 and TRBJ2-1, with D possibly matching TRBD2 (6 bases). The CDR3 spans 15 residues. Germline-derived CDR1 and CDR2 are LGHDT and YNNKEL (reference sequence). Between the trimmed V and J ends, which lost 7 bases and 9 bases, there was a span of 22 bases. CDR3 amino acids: CASKAELGIGGEQFF. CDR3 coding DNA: TGTGCCAGCAAAGCGGAGCTCGGGATCGGGGGTGAGCAGTTCTTC.

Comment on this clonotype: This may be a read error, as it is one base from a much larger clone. The DNA of the CDR3 is TGTGCCAGCCAAATGCCTAGCCGTCGGGATGAGCAGTTCTTC. Its protein product is CASQMPSRRDEQFF. The gene calls are TRBV28 and TRBJ2-1; D possibly corresponds to TRBD2 (5 bases). CDR1 and CDR2 (germline): MDHEN, SYDVKM. Trimming left V 8 bases short and J 8 bases short, with 19 bases between. The CDR3 has 14 residues.